This T cell receptor (beta chain) was profiled in a study of CD8+CD57+ T cells in acquired aplastic anemia. Those patients picked for sequencing had displayed CD8+CD57+ cell expansion on flow cytometry. CDR3 and TCR beta VDJ profiling relied on genomic DNA as the template. TCRdb itself ran the reads through MiXCR, one entry per CDR3 protein. The repertoire holds about 54,000 distinct CDR3 sequences, with around 60% as singletons. As regards this clonotype: Its antigen is unidentified.

Trimming took off 7 bases at V and 2 bases at J, with 12 bases between the two ends. This CDR3 contains 13 residues. CDR1 SNHLY and CDR2 FYNNEI come from the germline V gene. Study findings and constraints: Controls did not differ significantly from patients in CD8+ Simpson's diversity.

The clonotype comes from a human donor with aplastic anemia. The chain joins TRBV2 to TRBJ2-7; no firm D call. The sample comprised sorted CD4+, CD8+, or CD8+CD57+ T cells (not recorded which) from PBMCs. CDR3 in DNA: TGTGCCAGCACGTCCCAGGCAGCCTACGAGCAGTACTTC. It codes for CASTSQAAYEQYF.